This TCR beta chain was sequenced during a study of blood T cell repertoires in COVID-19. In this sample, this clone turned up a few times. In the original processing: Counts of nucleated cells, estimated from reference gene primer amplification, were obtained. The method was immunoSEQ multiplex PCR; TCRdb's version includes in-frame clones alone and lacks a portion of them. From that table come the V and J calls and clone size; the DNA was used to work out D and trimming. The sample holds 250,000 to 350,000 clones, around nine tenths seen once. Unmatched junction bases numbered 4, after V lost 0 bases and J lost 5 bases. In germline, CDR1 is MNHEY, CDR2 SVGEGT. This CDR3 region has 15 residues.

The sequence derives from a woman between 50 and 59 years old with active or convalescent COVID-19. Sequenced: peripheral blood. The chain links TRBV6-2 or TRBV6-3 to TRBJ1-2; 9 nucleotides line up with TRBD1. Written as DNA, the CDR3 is TGTGCCAGCAGTTACTCAACAGGGGGCAGTTATGGCTACACCTTC. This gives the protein CASSYSTGGSYGYTF.